The present TCR beta chain was sequenced within a study of blood T cell repertoires in COVID-19. J lost 2 bases, V lost 7 bases, and 12 bases had no gene match. Germline V gene data show CDR1 as SGHNT and CDR2 as YYREEE (reference sequence). The CDR3 extends over 15 amino acids. Clones were read by immunoSEQ multiplex PCR, and TCRdb kept only the in-frame ones, dropping some. The sample has under 350,000 clones; approximately 86% are singletons. All enrollees were about 18 to 89 years old and from roughly 22 US areas. This TCR was sampled from a woman aged 40 to 50 with acute COVID-19. The J gene is TRBJ2-7, the V gene TRBV5-4, with 7 bases aligning to TRBD2. Sequences were obtained from PBMCs or T cells enriched from blood (not recorded which). Written as DNA, the CDR3 is TGTGCCAGCCAGGGAGGCGGGAGCGCAACCTACGAGCAGTACTTC. This translates into CASQGGGSATYEQYF.